Listed below are T cell receptor beta chains from one sample, sequenced in a study of blood T cell repertoires in COVID-19. The data were produced by immunoSEQ multiplex PCR, yet TCRdb's version contains in-frame clones alone and is incomplete. The sample shows around 160,000 clones, approximately 78% of them seen only once. The sequenced sample was peripheral blood. The origin of the receptors is a human donor with acute or convalescent COVID-19. The donor label of this sample is uncertain. The CDR3 runs from the conserved cysteine through the conserved F or W. The order of the fields is CDR3 DNA, CDR3 protein, J gene, clone size, D gene, V gene. The D gene is left open where the match is weak. The size entry is marked missing in some rows and otherwise reads once, few, many or a size class.

TGCGCCAGCAGCCAAGAAGGGGGCAATGAGCAGTTCTTC,CASSQEGGNEQFF,TRBJ2-1,NA,NA,TRBV4-3
TGCGCCAGCAGCTTGACACAGGGACAGGGGAACACCGGGGAGCTGTTTTTT,CASSLTQGQGNTGELFF,TRBJ2-2,NA,TRBD1,TRBV5-1
TGTGCCAGTAGTCTCACAGGGGGCGGTGAAAAACTGTTTTTT,CASSLTGGGEKLFF,TRBJ1-4,NA,TRBD1,TRBV19
TGTGCCAGCAGTGAAGCGCACAGGGGGACCTATGGCTACACCTTC,CASSEAHRGTYGYTF,TRBJ1-2,NA,TRBD1,TRBV6-1
TGCGCCAGCAGCCCTGTGGCCCGGGACAGGGCGTATGGCTACACCTTC,CASSPVARDRAYGYTF,TRBJ1-2,few,TRBD1,TRBV4-1
TGTGCCAGCAGTTCTCTCTCGGACGGCGGGCAGCCCCAGCATTTT,CASSSLSDGGQPQHF,TRBJ1-5,few,NA,TRBV27
TGTGCCAGCAGTTCCAGACAGACTGGTGAAGCTTTCTTT,CASSSRQTGEAFF,TRBJ1-1,once,NA,TRBV6-5
TGTGCCAGCAGCTTCAGCTCCTACGAGCAGTACTTC,CASSFSSYEQYF,TRBJ2-7,once,NA,TRBV7-3
TGTGCCAGCAGTCCAACAGATACGCAGTATTTT,CASSPTDTQYF,TRBJ2-3,NA,NA,TRBV12-3/TRBV12-4
TGTGCCAGCAGCCAAACAGACAGGGCACCGAACTATGGCTACACCTTC,CASSQTDRAPNYGYTF,TRBJ1-2,once,TRBD1,TRBV3-1/TRBV3-2
TGTGCCAGCAGCTCACTAGGGACTGAAGCTTTCTTT,CASSSLGTEAFF,TRBJ1-1,NA,NA,TRBV7-2
TGTGCCAGCAGCCTTACAGCTTCCTCTGGAAACACCATATATTTT,CASSLTASSGNTIYF,TRBJ1-3,NA,NA,TRBV7-7
TGTGCCAGCAGCCAGGAAGGACAGGGCTTAGCCAAAAACATTCAGTACTTC,CASSQEGQGLAKNIQYF,TRBJ2-4,NA,TRBD1,TRBV14
TGTGCCAGCAGACCCGGCTGGGCGACTAATGAAAAACTGTTTTTT,CASRPGWATNEKLFF,TRBJ1-4,few,NA,TRBV3-1/TRBV3-2
TGTGCCAGCAGCTTATTGTCGTCAGATACGCAGTATTTT,CASSLLSSDTQYF,TRBJ2-3,NA,NA,TRBV7-2
TGTGCCAGCAGGCGTACAGGGGGAGGCTATGGCTACACCTTC,CASRRTGGGYGYTF,TRBJ1-2,NA,TRBD1,TRBV27
TGCGCCAGCAGCTGGAACAGGGATGTGAACACTGAAGCTTTCTTT,CASSWNRDVNTEAFF,TRBJ1-1,once,NA,TRBV5-1
TGTGCCAGCAGCGCGAACCCGGGACAGGGGTCCTATATTCCTTACGAGCAGTACTTC,CASSANPGQGSYIPYEQYF,TRBJ2-7,many,TRBD1,TRBV7-9
TGTGCCAGCAGCTTGGCGGGTACTGGGACCGGGGAGCTGTTTTTT,CASSLAGTGTGELFF,TRBJ2-2,once,NA,TRBV5-8
TGTGCCAGCGGACAGGGGGTTAACTATGGCTACACCTTC,CASGQGVNYGYTF,TRBJ1-2,NA,TRBD1,TRBV7-9
TGTGCCAGCAGCCAGGCGTTGAGGTCCGGGGAGCTGTTTTTT,CASSQALRSGELFF,TRBJ2-2,NA,NA,TRBV3-1/TRBV3-2
TGTGCCAGCAGCCCACAGGAGTACGTGAATAACTATGGCTACACCTTC,CASSPQEYVNNYGYTF,TRBJ1-2,NA,NA,TRBV11-2
TGTGCCAGCACTTCCGGGGTAGGGAGATCCTACAATGAGCAGTTCTTC,CASTSGVGRSYNEQFF,TRBJ2-1,NA,NA,TRBV27
TGCGCCAGCAGCTTGCCCTCTTATGGCTACACCTTC,CASSLPSYGYTF,TRBJ1-2,NA,NA,TRBV5-1
TGTGCCAGCAGCGAGACTAGCACAGATACGCAGTATTTT,CASSETSTDTQYF,TRBJ2-3,few,NA,TRBV7-9
TGTGCCAGCAGCCCTCTGTACTATGGCTACACCTTC,CASSPLYYGYTF,TRBJ1-2,NA,NA,TRBV5-8
TGCGCCAGCAAAAAGAACCCCAGGAACGCGGGAACAGATACGCAGTATTTT,CASKKNPRNAGTDTQYF,TRBJ2-3,NA,NA,TRBV5-1
TGTGCCAGCAGCCAAGACCAAACATCGACAGGTCGCGAGCAGTACTTC,CASSQDQTSTGREQYF,TRBJ2-7,NA,NA,TRBV14